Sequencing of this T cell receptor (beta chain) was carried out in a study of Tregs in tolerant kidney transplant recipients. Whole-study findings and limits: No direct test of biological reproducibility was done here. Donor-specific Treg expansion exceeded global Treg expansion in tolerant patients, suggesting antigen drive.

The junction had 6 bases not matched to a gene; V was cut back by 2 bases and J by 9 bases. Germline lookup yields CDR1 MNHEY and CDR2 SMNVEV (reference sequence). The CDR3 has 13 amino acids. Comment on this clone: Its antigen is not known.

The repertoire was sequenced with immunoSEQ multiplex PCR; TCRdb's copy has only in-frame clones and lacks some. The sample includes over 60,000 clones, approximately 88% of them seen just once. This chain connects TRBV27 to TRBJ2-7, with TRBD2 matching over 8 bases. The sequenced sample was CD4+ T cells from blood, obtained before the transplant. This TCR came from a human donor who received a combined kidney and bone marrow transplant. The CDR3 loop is CASSLAGGRVQYF. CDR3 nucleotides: TGTGCCAGCAGTTTAGCGGGAGGTCGGGTGCAGTACTTC.